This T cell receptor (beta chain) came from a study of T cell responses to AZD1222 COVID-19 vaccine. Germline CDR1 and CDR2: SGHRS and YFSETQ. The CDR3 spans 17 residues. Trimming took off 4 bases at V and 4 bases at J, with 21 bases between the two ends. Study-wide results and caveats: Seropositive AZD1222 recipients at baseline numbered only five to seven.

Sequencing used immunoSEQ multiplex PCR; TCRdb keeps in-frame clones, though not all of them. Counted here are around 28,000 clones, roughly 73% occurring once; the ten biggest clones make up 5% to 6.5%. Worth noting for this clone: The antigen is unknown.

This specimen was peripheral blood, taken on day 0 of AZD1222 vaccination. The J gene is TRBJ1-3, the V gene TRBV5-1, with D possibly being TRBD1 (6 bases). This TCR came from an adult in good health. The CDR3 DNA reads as TGCGCCAGCAGCCGGGGGGTCGGGGGGCGCCCCGGAAACACCATATATTTT. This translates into CASSRGVGGRPGNTIYF. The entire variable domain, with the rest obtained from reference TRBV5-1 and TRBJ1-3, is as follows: KAGVTQTPRYLIKTRGQQVTLSCSPISGHRSVSWYQQTPGQGLQFLFEYFSETQRNKGNFPGRFSGRQFSNSRSEMNVSTLELGDSALYLCASSRGVGGRPGNTIYFGEGSWLTVV.